This passage covers 5 T cell receptor beta chains from one sample sequenced in a study of T cell repertoires in cytomegalovirus infection. TCRdb re-derived calls from the reads in MiXCR, one entry per CDR3 protein. Altogether 150,000 or so distinct CDR3 sequences are present, 20% to 25% being singletons, with the ten largest covering around a quarter. Their cognate antigens are unknown. The source material was CD8+ T cells from cultured PBMCs, sampled from culture after CMV antigen stimulation. These TCRs come from a human donor in good health (CMV status not recorded). Some clones in this sample may be carry-over from other donors' samples.

This clonotype was observed a few times. The chain couples TRBV6-2 or TRBV6-3 to TRBJ2-1, with no clear D. V was clipped by 2 bases and J by 7 bases, with 6 bases between them. Germline assignment: CDR1 MNHEY and CDR2 SVGEGT. This CDR3 contains 12 residues. CDR3 region: CASSYTRNEQFF. In DNA, the CDR3 is TGTGCCAGCAGTTACACGCGAAATGAGCAGTTCTTC.

This clonotype was counted only a few times. The chain joins TRBV27 to TRBJ2-7; 8 nucleotides align to TRBD1. CDR3 length: 15 amino acids. The V segment lost 4 bases and the J segment 2 bases; nucleotides outside the gene matches: 7. Germline V gene lookup returns CDR1 MNHEY and CDR2 SMNVEV (reference sequence). In DNA form, the CDR3 reads TGTGCCAGCAGTTACAGGACAGGGTTCGCCTACGAGCAGTACTTC. Its protein is CASSYRTGFAYEQYF.

V gene TRBV12-3 or TRBV12-4 combines with J gene TRBJ1-4; D gene uncertain. The CDR3 extends over 16 amino acids. Trimming shortened V by 6 bases and J by 0 bases, and 14 bases separated the two germline ends. CDR3 coding DNA: TGTGCCAGCAGCCTACCCGGACGTTCAACTAATGAAAAACTGTTTTTT. Translated: CASSLPGRSTNEKLFF.

This clonotype was detected a few times. V usage is TRBV28 and J usage is TRBJ1-3; D is perhaps TRBD1 (5 bases). The CDR3 consists of 14 residues. Germline CDR1 is MDHEN and CDR2 is SYDVKM. V gave up 2 bases and J gave up 3 bases, with 8 bases separating them. CDR3 amino acids: CASSLPGLGNTIYF. CDR3 bases: TGTGCCAGCAGTTTACCGGGGCTTGGAAACACCATATATTTT.

This clonotype was found a few times. This sequence joins TRBV28 and TRBJ2-7; D remains ambiguous. With 5 bases removed from V and 3 bases from J, the gap between germline ends came to 11 bases. This CDR3 comprises 13 residues. The germline V gene encodes CDR1 MDHEN and CDR2 SYDVKM. CDR3 sequence (DNA): TGTGCCAGCAGTCTCCCCCTGGGCTACGAGCAGTACTTC. Its translation: CASSLPLGYEQYF. The full variable domain, rest sourced from reference TRBV28 and TRBJ2-7, is DVKVTQSSRYLVKRTGEKVFLECVQDMDHENMFWYRQDPGLGLRLIYFSYDVKMKEKGDIPEGYSVSREKKERFSLILESASTNQTSMYLCASSLPLGYEQYFGPGTRLTVT.